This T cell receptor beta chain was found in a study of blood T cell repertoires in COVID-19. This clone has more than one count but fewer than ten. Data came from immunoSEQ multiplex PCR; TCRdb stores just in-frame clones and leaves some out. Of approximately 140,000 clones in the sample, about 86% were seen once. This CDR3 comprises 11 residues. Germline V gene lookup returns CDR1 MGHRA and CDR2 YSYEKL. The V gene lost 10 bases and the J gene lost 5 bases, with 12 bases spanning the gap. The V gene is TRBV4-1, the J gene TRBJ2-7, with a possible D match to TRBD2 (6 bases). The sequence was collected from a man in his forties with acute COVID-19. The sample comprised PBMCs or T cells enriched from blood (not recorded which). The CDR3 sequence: CAKEGEDEQYF. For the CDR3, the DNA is TGCGCCAAGGAAGGGGAGGACGAGCAGTACTTC.